This paragraph covers one TCR beta chain sequence. This clone was seen only once. Which antigen it targets is not known. Per-base qualities were not stored, and no clone one base away is much larger. Patients with a history of autoimmune disease or receiving systemic immunosuppression were excluded from the trial. In every dose cohort, peripheral blood was drawn for TCR sequencing at baseline, cycle 4 day 1, and cycle 7 day 1. The samples were taken from a phase I, first-in-human, multicenter, open-label dose-escalation trial of ivuxolimab. The trial enrolled adults with locally advanced or metastatic head and neck squamous cell, hepatocellular, melanoma or renal cell carcinoma. CD4+ and CD8+ T cells were sorted separately from peripheral blood before TCR sequencing. From the cysteine up to the phenylalanine, the CDR3 has a length of 15 residues. Just the 45-base CDR3 DNA is kept, in frame starting at base 1. CDR1 and CDR2, per the germline V gene, are MNHEY and SVGAGI. The V and J ends are trimmed by 2 bases and 4 bases, leaving 14 bases between them.

The source of the sample is a study of OX40 agonist ivuxolimab in advanced cancers. For the study in its entirety: Ivuxolimab was an agonistic, fully human IgG2 monoclonal antibody directed against OX40 (CD134), a costimulatory receptor. Peripheral TCRbeta sequencing was intended to test whether TCR sequence diversity was altered and clonal T-cell expansion was caused by ivuxolimab. The paper reports the monotherapy dose-escalation portion (N = 52 patients) of the phase I ivuxolimab trial. Intravenous ivuxolimab was administered to patients every 2 weeks at six dose levels: 0.01, 0.1, 0.3, 1.5, 3 and 10 mg/kg. Partial responses were achieved by three dose-escalation patients, of whom one had hepatocellular carcinoma and two had cutaneous melanoma. Of the 50 to 55 patients in dose escalation, approximately 20 had hepatocellular carcinoma, some 15 had melanoma, 9 had renal cell carcinoma and 9 had head and neck cancer. Patients were allowed to have had prior anti-PD-1, anti-PD-L1 or anti-CTLA-4 therapy, and 40% to 45% of the dose-escalation patients had previously received checkpoint inhibitors. The dose-escalation cohort was roughly 80% male with a mean age of about 60 years, ranging from roughly 23 to 90.

Genomic DNA was extracted from sorted cells for sequencing of the TCRbeta CDR3 region. The immunoSEQ Assay was used to sequence the TCRbeta CDR3 regions. TCRdb retrieved this table from immuneACCESS and kept in-frame rearrangements only. Not all clones are present; in checked studies, unresolved V genes account for under half, and no reason is known for the remainder. For this sample there are about 91,000 clones; 75% to 90% appear just once. Around 0.2% of the sample is held by the ten biggest clonotypes. Beyond this particular receptor, the publication reports: After ivuxolimab, expanded clones were on average more numerous among CD8+ T cells than among CD4+ T cells. The antigen specificity of the clonally expanded peripheral T cells was not determined. Low levels of normalized T-cell clonal expansion were also seen in some nonresponding patients. In the 0.1-3.0 mg/kg groups, partial responders were among the patients with the lowest normalized peripheral clonal expansion, particularly in CD8+ T cells. At doses of 0.1 to 3.0 mg/kg, clonal expansion of both CD4+ and CD8+ blood T cells was observed from baseline to week 6.

Recombination linked TRBV6-5 to TRBJ1-1; D gene: possibly TRBD1, on 5 matching bases. The receptor's source is an adult with an advanced solid tumor such as melanoma, head and neck, liver or kidney cancer. The material was CD4+ or CD8+ T cells sorted from blood, obtained in a trial of the OX40 agonist ivuxolimab. In nucleotide form, the sequence is TGTGCCAGCAGTTACAACGGGGGGATCGCCACTGAAGCTTTCTTT. The encoded protein is CASSYNGGIATEAFF.